The entry below describes one T cell receptor (beta chain). This record comes from a study of T cell responses to AZD1222 COVID-19 vaccine. The V end was cut by 2 bases, the J end by 5 bases, with 16 bases between. The CDR3 is 16 residues long. In germline, CDR1 is WSHSY, CDR2 SAAADI. Generated by immunoSEQ multiplex PCR, the TCRdb table keeps only in-frame clones and is missing some. The table includes some 83,000 clones, 86% detected once. This chain connects TRBV10-2 to TRBJ1-5, with D perhaps matching TRBD1 (5 bases). The sample in question was peripheral blood, obtained on day 0 of AZD1222 vaccination. The TCR comes from an adult in good health. In nucleotides, the CDR3 is TGCGCCAGCAGTGAGGAGGGAAGGGGTATGGATCAGCCCCAGCATTTT. It codes for CASSEEGRGMDQPQHF.